This T cell receptor beta chain derives from a study of blood T cells in healthy people across ages. A sample-barcoded 5' primer and a J-beta primer mix were used in a second PCR of roughly 6 to 11 cycles. TCRdb fed the 5' RACE reads into MiXCR, producing one record per CDR3 protein. The sample has about 750,000 distinct CDR3 sequences; about 55% are singletons. Germline CDR1 reads SGHTA; CDR2 reads FQGNSA. The CDR3 has 16 amino acids. Trimming shortened V by 2 bases and J by 5 bases, and 16 bases separated the two germline ends. Each of the donors had around 10 milliliters of peripheral blood drawn into EDTA-treated Vacutainer tubes. Isolation per sample recovered at least 6.5 million PBMCs.

The chain recombines TRBV7-2 with TRBJ1-5; D is unclear. The sample was blood. This TCR was sampled from a man at least 80 years old in good health. CDR3: CASSLRHSGGYQPQHF. CDR3 sequence (DNA): TGTGCCAGCAGCTTAAGGCATAGTGGAGGGTATCAGCCCCAGCATTTT.